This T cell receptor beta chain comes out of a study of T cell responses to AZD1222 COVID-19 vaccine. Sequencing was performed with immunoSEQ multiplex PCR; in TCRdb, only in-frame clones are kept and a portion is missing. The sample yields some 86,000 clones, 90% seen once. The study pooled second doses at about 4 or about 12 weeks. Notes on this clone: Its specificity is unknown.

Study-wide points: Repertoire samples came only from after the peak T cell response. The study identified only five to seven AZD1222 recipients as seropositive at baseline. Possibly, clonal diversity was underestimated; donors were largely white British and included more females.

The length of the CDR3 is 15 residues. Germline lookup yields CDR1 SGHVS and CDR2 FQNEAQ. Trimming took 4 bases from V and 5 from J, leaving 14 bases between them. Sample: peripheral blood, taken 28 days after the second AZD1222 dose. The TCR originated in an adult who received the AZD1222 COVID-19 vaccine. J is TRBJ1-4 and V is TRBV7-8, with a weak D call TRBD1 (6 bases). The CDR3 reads CASSSLTGRNEKLFF. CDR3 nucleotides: TGTGCCAGCAGCTCCTTGACAGGAAGGAATGAAAAACTGTTTTTT.